These T cell receptor beta chains were read from a single sample in a study of identifying expanded T cells in peripheral blood. Repertoires were generated with immunoSEQ multiplex PCR, while TCRdb's copy carries only in-frame clones and drops some. In the table there are around 120,000 clones, roughly 84% of which are singletons. The sequenced sample consisted of blood. The receptors come from a person aged 18 to 75 in good health. The CDR3 runs from the conserved cysteine through the conserved F or W. A D gene is named only where the DNA matches it firmly. Clone size is not always given. Where it is, it says once, few, many or a class for expanded clones.

j_gene: TRBJ1-1
v_gene: TRBV19
abundance: .
d_gene: TRBD1
len: 14
CDR3aa: CASSISGGPTEAFF
CDR3nt: TGTGCCAGTAGTATTTCAGGGGGACCCACTGAAGCTTTCTTT

j_gene: TRBJ1-6
v_gene: TRBV19
abundance: .
d_gene: .
len: 20
CDR3aa: CASSTRFPTIRKRTQSPLHF
CDR3nt: TGTGCCAGTAGTACTCGGTTCCCCACGATCAGGAAAAGAACCCAATCACCCCTCCACTTT

j_gene: TRBJ1-6
v_gene: TRBV2
abundance: .
d_gene: .
len: 16
CDR3aa: CASSGRQVSYNSPLHF
CDR3nt: TGTGCCAGCAGTGGTCGGCAGGTTTCCTATAATTCACCCCTCCACTTT

j_gene: TRBJ2-1
v_gene: TRBV7-2
abundance: .
d_gene: TRBD1
len: 14
CDR3aa: CASSPDRMHNEQFF
CDR3nt: TGTGCCAGCAGCCCGGACAGGATGCACAATGAGCAGTTCTTC

j_gene: TRBJ2-3
v_gene: TRBV19
abundance: .
d_gene: .
len: 17
CDR3aa: CASSIKGGGTSTDTQYF
CDR3nt: TGTGCCAGTAGTATAAAGGGGGGGGGAACTAGCACAGATACGCAGTATTTT

j_gene: TRBJ1-1
v_gene: TRBV11-1
abundance: .
d_gene: .
len: 17
CDR3aa: CASSLWRHAAMNTEAFF
CDR3nt: TGTGCCAGCAGCTTATGGAGACATGCAGCCATGAACACTGAAGCTTTCTTT

j_gene: TRBJ2-2
v_gene: TRBV4-3
abundance: .
d_gene: .
len: 14
CDR3aa: CASSLGPYTGELFF
CDR3nt: TGCGCCAGCAGCCTTGGTCCCTACACCGGGGAGCTGTTTTTT

j_gene: TRBJ1-1
v_gene: TRBV2
abundance: .
d_gene: .
len: 11
CDR3aa: CARTSNTEAFF
CDR3nt: TGTGCCAGGACTTCGAACACTGAAGCTTTCTTT

j_gene: TRBJ2-3
v_gene: TRBV9
abundance: .
d_gene: .
len: 14
CDR3aa: CASSVVGGPDTQYF
CDR3nt: TGTGCCAGCAGCGTAGTGGGGGGCCCAGATACGCAGTATTTT

j_gene: TRBJ1-1
v_gene: TRBV15
abundance: .
d_gene: TRBD1
len: 14
CDR3aa: CATSRDRVNTEAFF
CDR3nt: TGTGCCACCAGCAGGGACAGGGTGAACACTGAAGCTTTCTTT

j_gene: TRBJ2-2
v_gene: TRBV6-1
abundance: many
d_gene: .
len: 13
CDR3aa: CASSDRDTGELFF
CDR3nt: TGTGCCAGCAGTGACAGGGACACCGGGGAGCTGTTTTTT

j_gene: TRBJ1-1
v_gene: TRBV14
abundance: few
d_gene: .
len: 13
CDR3aa: CASSQVGILEAFF
CDR3nt: TGTGCCAGCAGCCAAGTAGGCATTTTGGAAGCTTTCTTT

j_gene: TRBJ1-5
v_gene: TRBV11-2
abundance: .
d_gene: .
len: 18
CDR3aa: CASSLRGVDHHRNQPQHF
CDR3nt: TGTGCCAGCAGCTTAAGGGGAGTGGACCACCACCGCAATCAGCCCCAGCATTTT

j_gene: TRBJ1-4
v_gene: TRBV7-8
abundance: .
d_gene: .
len: 15
CDR3aa: CASSPGRTSNEKLFF
CDR3nt: TGTGCCAGCAGCCCGGGACGGACGTCTAATGAAAAACTGTTTTTT